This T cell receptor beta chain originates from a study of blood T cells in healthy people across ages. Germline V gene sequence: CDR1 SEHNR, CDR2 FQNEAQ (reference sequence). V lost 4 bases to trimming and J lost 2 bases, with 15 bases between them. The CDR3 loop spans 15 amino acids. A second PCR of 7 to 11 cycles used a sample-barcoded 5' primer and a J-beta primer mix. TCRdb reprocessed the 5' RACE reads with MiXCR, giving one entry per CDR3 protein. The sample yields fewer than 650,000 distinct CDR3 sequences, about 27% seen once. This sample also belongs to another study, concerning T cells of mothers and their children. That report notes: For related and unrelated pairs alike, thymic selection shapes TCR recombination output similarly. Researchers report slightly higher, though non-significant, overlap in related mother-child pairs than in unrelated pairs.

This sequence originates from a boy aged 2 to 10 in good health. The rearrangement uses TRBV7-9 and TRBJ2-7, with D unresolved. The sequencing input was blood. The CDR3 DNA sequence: TGTGCCAGCAGCTCTGGGCCCGACACCCCCTACGAGCAGTACTTC. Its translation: CASSSGPDTPYEQYF.